The clone carrying this T cell receptor beta chain was recorded at least ten times. As yet, its antigen is unknown. These data originate in a study of identical twins. General study results and limits: In cord blood, abundant beta clonotypes had fewer insertions; memory showed no trend.

The CDR3 is 16 residues long. After removal of 6 bases from V and 5 bases from J, the junction contained 11 bases not matched to a gene. Germline CDR1 is MNHNS and CDR2 is SASEGT. MiXCR, run by TCRdb on the 5' RACE reads, gives a single entry per CDR3 protein. Among 500,000 to 650,000 distinct CDR3 sequences, 7.1% were seen once, and the ten largest hold roughly 1.5%. These data are also associated with another study on yellow fever vaccine responses in identical twins.

Sequenced: PBMCs. The sequence was collected from a woman under 30 in good health. This chain joins TRBV6-1 and TRBJ2-5, with 11 bases lining up with TRBD2. CDR3 in amino acids: CASSLQIAGGGETQYF. The CDR3 bases are TGTGCCAGCAGCCTACAAATAGCGGGAGGGGGTGAGACCCAGTACTTC.